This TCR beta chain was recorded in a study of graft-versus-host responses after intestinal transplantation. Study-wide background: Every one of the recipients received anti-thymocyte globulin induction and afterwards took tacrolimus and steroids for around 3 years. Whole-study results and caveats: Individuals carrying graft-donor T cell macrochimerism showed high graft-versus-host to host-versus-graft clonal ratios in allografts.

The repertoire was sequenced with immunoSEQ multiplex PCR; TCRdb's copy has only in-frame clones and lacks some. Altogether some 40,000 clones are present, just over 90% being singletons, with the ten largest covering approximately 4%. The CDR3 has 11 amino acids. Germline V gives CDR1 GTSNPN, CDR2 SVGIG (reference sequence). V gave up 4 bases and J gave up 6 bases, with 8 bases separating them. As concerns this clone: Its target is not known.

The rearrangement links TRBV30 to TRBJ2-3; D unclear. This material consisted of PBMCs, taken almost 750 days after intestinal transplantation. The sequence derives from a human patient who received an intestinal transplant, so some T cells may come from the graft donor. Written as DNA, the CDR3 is TGTGCCTGGACCCCACTGGATACGCAGTATTTT. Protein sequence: CAWTPLDTQYF.